This TCR beta chain is drawn from a study of Ad26.COV2.S vaccination and SARS-CoV-2 variants. General study findings and limits: People who got the vaccine or the placebo had similar non-spike TCR breadth. TCR breadth and depth estimates may have understated total T cell responses. Substantial post-vaccination breadth of spike-specific CD8+ and CD4+ T cell responses was reported. The placebo group had lower spike-specific TCR breadth than the vaccine recipients did.

Points on this clone: Its antigen is as yet unknown.

As for treatment: around 19 received Ad26.COV2.S at low or high dose, single or two shots; 5 received placebo; per-sample allocation not given. Collection of the samples took place on day 63 after the first injection of vaccine or placebo. Sequencing used immunoSEQ multiplex PCR; TCRdb keeps in-frame clones, though not all of them. The sample carries approximately 450,000 clones, around 90% recorded once. The sequencing used peripheral blood, collected in a trial of Ad26.COV2.S vaccine versus placebo. This sequence originates from a person between 18 and 65 years old who received the Ad26.COV2.S COVID-19 vaccine or a placebo.

The CDR3 nucleotides read TGTGCCAGCAGCTTGGACAGGGGCGGCTACGAGCAGTACTTC. It encodes CASSLDRGGYEQYF. The genes are TRBV5-5 and TRBJ2-7, with 7 bases that match TRBD1. This CDR3 has 14 residues. V lost 0 bases to trimming and J lost 3 bases; unmatched junction nucleotides: 3. Germline assignment: CDR1 SGHKS and CDR2 YYEKEE (reference sequence).